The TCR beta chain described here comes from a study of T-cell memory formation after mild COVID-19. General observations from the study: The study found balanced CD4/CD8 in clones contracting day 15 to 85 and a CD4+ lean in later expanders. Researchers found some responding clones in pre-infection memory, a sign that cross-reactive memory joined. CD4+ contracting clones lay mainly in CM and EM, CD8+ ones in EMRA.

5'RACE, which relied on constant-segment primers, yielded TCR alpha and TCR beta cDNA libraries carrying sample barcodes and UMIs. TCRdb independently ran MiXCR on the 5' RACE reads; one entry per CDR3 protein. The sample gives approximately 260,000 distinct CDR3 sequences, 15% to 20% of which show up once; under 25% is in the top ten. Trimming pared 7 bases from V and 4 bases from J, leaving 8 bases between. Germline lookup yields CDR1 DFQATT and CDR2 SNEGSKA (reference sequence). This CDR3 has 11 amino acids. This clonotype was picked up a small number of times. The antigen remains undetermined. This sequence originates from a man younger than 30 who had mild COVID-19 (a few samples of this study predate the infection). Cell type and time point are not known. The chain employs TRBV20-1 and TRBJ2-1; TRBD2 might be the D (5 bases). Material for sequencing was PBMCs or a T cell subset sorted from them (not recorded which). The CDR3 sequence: CSGTFYNEQFF. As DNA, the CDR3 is TGCAGTGGGACTTTTTACAATGAGCAGTTCTTC.